This T cell receptor (beta chain) was recorded in a study of blood T cell repertoires in COVID-19. In the study overall: In each case, the material was cDNA or gDNA derived from T cells, B-cell-depleted T cells, or PBMCs.

J lost 4 bases, V lost 2 bases, and 7 bases had no gene match. CDR1 is MNHEY, CDR2 SVGAGI, per germline. CDR3 length: 15 residues. TCRdb's table, derived via immunoSEQ multiplex PCR, lists solely in-frame clones and lacks some. The sample lists about 260,000 clones, around 90% seen once, with about 3% in the top ten. The source is a man aged 35 to 55 who had been exposed to COVID-19. This chain connects TRBV6-5 to TRBJ1-2, with TRBD1 matching over 7 bases. The sample taken for sequencing was PBMCs or T cells enriched from blood (not recorded which). The CDR3 loop is CASSYAGTVPYGYTF. Here the CDR3 DNA reads TGTGCCAGCAGTTACGCGGGGACAGTTCCCTATGGCTACACCTTC.